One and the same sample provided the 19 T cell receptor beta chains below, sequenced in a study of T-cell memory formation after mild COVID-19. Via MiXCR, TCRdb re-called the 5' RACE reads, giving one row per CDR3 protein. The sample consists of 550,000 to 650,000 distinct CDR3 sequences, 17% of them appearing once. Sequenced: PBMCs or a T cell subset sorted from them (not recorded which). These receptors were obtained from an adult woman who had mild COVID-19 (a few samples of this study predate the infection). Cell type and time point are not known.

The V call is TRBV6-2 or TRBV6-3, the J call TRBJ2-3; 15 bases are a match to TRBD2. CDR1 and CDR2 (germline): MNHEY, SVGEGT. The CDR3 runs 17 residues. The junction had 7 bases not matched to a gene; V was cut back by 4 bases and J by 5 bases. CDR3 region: CASSFRTSGGAIDTQYF. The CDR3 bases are TGTGCCAGCAGTTTTCGGACTAGCGGGGGGGCGATAGATACGCAGTATTTT.

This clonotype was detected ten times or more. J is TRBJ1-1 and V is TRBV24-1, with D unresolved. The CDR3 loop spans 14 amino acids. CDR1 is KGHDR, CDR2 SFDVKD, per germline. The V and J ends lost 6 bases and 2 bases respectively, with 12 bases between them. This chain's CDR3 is CATSNGVGNTEAFF. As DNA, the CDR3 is TGTGCCACCAGTAATGGGGTGGGAAACACTGAAGCTTTCTTT.

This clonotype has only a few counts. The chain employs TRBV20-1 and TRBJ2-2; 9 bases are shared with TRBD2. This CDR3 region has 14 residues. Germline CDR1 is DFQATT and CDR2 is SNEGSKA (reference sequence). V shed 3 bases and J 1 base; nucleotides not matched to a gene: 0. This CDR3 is CSARTSGNTGELFF. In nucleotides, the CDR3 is TGCAGTGCTAGGACTAGCGGGAACACCGGGGAGCTGTTTTTT.

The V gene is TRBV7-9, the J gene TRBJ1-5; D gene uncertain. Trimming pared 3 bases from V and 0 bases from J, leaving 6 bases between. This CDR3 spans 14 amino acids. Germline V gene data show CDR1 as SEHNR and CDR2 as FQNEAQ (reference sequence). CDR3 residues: CASSFSGSNQPQHF. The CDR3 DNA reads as TGTGCCAGCAGCTTTTCAGGTAGCAATCAGCCCCAGCATTTT.

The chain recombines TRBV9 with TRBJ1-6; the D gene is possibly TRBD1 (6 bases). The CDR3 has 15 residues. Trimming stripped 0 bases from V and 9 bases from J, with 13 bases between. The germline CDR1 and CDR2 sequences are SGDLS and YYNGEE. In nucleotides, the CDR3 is TGTGCCAGCAGCGTAGAGGGGGGAAGTGGTTCACCCCTCCACTTT. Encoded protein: CASSVEGGSGSPLHF.

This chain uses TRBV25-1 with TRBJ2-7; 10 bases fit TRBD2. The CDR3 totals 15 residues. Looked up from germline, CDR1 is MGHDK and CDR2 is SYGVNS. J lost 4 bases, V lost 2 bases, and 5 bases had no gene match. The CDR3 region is CASSEGLAGEYEQYF. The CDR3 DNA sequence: TGTGCCAGCAGTGAAGGGCTAGCGGGGGAGTACGAGCAGTACTTC.

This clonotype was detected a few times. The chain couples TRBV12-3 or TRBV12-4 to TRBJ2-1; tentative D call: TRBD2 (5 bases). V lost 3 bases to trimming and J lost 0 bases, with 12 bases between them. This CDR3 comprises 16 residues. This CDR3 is CASSLSSASSYNEQFF. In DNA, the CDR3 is TGTGCCAGCAGTTTGAGTAGCGCAAGCTCCTACAATGAGCAGTTCTTC.

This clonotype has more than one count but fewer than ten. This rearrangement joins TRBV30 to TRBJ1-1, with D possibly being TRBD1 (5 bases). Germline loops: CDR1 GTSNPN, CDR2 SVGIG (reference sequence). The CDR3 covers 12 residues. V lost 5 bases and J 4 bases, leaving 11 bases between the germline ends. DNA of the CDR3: TGTGCCTGGGCGAGGGGTTCCACTGAAGCTTTCTTT. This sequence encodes CAWARGSTEAFF.

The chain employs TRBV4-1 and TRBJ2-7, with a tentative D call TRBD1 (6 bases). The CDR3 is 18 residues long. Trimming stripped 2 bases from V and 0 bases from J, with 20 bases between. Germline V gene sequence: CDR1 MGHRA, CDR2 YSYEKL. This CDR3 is CASSQSPHTGKVSYEQYF. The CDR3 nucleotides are TGCGCCAGCAGCCAAAGTCCCCACACAGGGAAAGTCTCCTACGAGCAGTACTTC.

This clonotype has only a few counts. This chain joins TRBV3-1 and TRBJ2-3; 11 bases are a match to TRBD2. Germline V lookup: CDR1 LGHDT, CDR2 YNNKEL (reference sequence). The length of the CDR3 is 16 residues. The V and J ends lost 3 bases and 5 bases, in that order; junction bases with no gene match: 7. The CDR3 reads CASSQSTLAGEDTQYF. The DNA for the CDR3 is TGTGCCAGCAGCCAGAGCACACTAGCGGGGGAAGATACGCAGTATTTT.

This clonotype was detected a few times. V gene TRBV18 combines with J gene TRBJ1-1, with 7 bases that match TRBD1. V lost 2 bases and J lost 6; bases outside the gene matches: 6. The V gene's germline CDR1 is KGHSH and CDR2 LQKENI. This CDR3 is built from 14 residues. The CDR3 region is CASSPALGTAEAFF. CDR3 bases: TGTGCCAGCTCACCAGCCCTCGGGACAGCTGAAGCTTTCTTT.

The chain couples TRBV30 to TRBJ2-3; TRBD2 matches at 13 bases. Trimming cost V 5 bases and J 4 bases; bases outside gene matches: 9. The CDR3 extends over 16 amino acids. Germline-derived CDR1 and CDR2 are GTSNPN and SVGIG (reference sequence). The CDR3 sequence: CAWGAGTSGMADTQYF. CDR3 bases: TGTGCCTGGGGGGCCGGGACTAGCGGGATGGCAGATACGCAGTATTTT.

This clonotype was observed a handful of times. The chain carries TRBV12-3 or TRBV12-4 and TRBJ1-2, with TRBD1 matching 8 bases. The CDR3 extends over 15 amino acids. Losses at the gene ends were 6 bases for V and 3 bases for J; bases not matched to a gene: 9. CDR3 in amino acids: CASRSTGTGDYGYTF. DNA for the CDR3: TGTGCCAGCAGGTCTACCGGGACAGGTGACTATGGCTACACCTTC.

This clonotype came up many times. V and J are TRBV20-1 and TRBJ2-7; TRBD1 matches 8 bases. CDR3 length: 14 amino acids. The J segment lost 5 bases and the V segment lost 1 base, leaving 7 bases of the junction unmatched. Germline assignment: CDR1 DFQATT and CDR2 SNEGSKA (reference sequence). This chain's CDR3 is CSARVSGGADEQYF. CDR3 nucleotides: TGCAGTGCTAGAGTCTCAGGGGGCGCAGACGAGCAGTACTTC.

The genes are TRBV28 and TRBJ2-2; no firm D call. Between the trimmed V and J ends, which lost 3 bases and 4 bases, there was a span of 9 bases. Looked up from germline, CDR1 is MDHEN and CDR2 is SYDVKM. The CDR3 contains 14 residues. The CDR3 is CASSFRRSTGELFF. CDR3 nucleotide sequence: TGTGCCAGCAGTTTTCGGCGAAGCACCGGGGAGCTGTTTTTT.

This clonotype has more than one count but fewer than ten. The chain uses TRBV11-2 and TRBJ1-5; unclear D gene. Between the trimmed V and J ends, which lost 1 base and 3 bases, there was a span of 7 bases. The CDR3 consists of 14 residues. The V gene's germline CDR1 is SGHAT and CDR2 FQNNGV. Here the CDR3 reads CASSLAAYNQPQHF. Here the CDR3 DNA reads TGTGCCAGCAGCTTAGCGGCATACAATCAGCCCCAGCATTTT.

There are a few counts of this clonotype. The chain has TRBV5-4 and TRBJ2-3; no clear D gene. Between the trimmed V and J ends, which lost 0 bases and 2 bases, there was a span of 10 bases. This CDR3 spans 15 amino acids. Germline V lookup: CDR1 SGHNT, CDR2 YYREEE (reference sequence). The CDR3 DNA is TGTGCCAGCAGCTTGGACTACCGGGTCACAGATACGCAGTATTTT. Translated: CASSLDYRVTDTQYF.

The CDR3 region is CSVAGQQNTEAFF. DNA for the CDR3: TGCAGCGTCGCGGGACAGCAGAACACTGAAGCTTTCTTT. The rearrangement joins TRBV29-1 to TRBJ1-1, with 7 bases matching TRBD1. Looked up from germline, CDR1 is SQVTM and CDR2 is ANQGSEA. Losses at the gene ends were 6 bases for V and 1 base for J; bases not matched to a gene: 5. The CDR3 spans 13 residues.

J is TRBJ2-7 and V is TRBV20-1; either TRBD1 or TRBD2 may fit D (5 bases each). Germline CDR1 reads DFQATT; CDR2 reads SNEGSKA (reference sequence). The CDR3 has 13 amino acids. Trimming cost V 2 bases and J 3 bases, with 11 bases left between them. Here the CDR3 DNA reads TGCAGTGCTAGAAGAGGGGCGGACTACGAGCAGTACTTC. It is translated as CSARRGADYEQYF.